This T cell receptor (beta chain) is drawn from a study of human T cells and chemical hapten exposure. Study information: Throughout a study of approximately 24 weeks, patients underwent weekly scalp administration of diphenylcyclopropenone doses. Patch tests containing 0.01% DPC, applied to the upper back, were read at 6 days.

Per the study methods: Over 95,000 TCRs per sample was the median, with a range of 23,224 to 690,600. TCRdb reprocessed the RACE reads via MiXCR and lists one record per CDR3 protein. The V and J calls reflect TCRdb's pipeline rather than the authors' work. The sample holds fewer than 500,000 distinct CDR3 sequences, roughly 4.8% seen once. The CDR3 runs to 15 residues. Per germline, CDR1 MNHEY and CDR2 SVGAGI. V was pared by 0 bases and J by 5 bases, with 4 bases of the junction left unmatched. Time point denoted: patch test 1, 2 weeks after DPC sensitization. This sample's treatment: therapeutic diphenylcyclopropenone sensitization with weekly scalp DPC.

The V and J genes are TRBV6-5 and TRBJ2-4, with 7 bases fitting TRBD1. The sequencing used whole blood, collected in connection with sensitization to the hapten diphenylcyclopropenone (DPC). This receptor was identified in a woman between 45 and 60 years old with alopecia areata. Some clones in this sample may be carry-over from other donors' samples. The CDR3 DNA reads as TGTGCCAGCAGTTACTCGATAGGGGGCCAAAACATTCAGTACTTC. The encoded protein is CASSYSIGGQNIQYF.